This T cell receptor (beta chain) is from a study of OX40 agonist ivuxolimab in advanced cancers. Using immunoSEQ multiplex PCR, the repertoire was profiled, and TCRdb retains in-frame clones only, with some absent. The data hold about 25,000 clones, with approximately 82% observed a single time. The J segment lost 1 base and the V segment lost 3 bases, leaving 4 bases of the junction unmatched. The germline CDR1 and CDR2 sequences are SEHNR and FQNEAQ (reference sequence). This CDR3 has 15 amino acids. The TCR originated in an adult with an advanced solid tumor such as melanoma, head and neck, liver or kidney cancer. The chain recombines TRBV7-9 with TRBJ2-5, with 8 bases lining up with TRBD2. The specimen was CD4+ or CD8+ T cells sorted from blood, collected in a trial of the OX40 agonist ivuxolimab. DNA for the CDR3: TGTGCCAGCAGCTTCACTAGCGGCCCCCAAGAGACCCAGTACTTC. Its translation is CASSFTSGPQETQYF.